Listed here is a single T cell receptor (beta chain). It was healthy bone marrow donors who served as donors. The sample originates from a study of cytomegalovirus exposure and HLA in healthy donors. Researchers ran the PCR with 60 Vbeta and 13 Jbeta primers. Using immunoSEQ multiplex PCR, the repertoire was profiled, and TCRdb retains in-frame clones only, with some absent. The sample has 130,000 or so clones; approximately 82% are singletons. V gave up 1 base and J gave up 2 bases, with 8 bases separating them. Per germline, CDR1 SNHLY and CDR2 FYNNEI. The CDR3 consists of 14 residues. This clonotype originated in a woman between 35 and 50 years old in good health and CMV-seronegative. The V and J genes are TRBV2 and TRBJ1-2; D unresolved. Sequencing used PBMCs. The CDR3 here is CASSEGARNYGYTF. CDR3 nucleotide sequence: TGTGCCAGCAGTGAAGGGGCTCGGAACTATGGCTACACCTTC.